This T cell receptor beta chain came from a study of beta chain features in type 1 diabetes. Study in general: Across the samples, approximately 110,000,000 sorted cells were examined in total. Study-wide results and limits: Lower insertion and higher deletion counts appeared at VDJ junctions in type 1 diabetes patients. The study found moderately but significantly shorter TCRB CDR3s in all four CD4+ subsets of Type 1 diabetes patients. PCR may have favored shorter templates equally in patients and controls.

Worth noting for this clone: Its antigen is as yet unknown.

Expressed TCRB transcripts were sequenced because the entire RNA isolate underwent reverse transcription. Only in-frame clones appear in the TCRdb table, and some are missing; sequencing was by immunoSEQ multiplex PCR. The sample lists roughly 160,000 clones, around 7.8% occurring once. A heparinised blood draw that averaged around 100 mL was obtained once from each donor. The CDR3 totals 14 residues. V was clipped by 2 bases and J by 7 bases; unmatched bases: 5. Germline CDR1 is MNHNY and CDR2 is SVGAGI (reference sequence). The receptor was derived from a woman between 35 and 50 years old with type 1 diabetes. J is TRBJ2-7 and V is TRBV6-6; 10 positions match TRBD1. Sequenced: central memory CD4+ T cells from blood. The CDR3 loop is CASSYRQGAGEQYF. The CDR3 nucleotides read TGTGCCAGCAGTTACCGACAGGGGGCGGGAGAGCAGTACTTC.